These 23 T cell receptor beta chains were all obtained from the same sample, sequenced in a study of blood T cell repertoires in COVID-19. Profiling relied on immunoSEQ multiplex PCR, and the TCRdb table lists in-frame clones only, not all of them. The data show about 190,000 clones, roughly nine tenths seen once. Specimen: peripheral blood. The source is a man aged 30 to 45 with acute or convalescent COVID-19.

CDR3 coding DNA: TGTGCCAGCAGTAGAGACAGGGGAGCCTATGGCTACACCTTC. This encodes CASSRDRGAYGYTF. This chain uses TRBV28 with TRBJ1-2; 8 bases agree with TRBD1. V shed 5 bases and J 4 bases; nucleotides not matched to a gene: 6. Looked up from germline, CDR1 is MDHEN and CDR2 is SYDVKM. This CDR3 contains 14 residues.

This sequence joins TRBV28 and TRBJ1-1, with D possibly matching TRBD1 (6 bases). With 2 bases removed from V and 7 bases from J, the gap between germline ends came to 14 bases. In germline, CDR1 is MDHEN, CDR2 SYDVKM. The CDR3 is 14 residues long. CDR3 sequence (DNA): TGTGCCAGCAGTTTACGGAACAGGGTTATTGAAGCTTTCTTT. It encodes CASSLRNRVIEAFF.

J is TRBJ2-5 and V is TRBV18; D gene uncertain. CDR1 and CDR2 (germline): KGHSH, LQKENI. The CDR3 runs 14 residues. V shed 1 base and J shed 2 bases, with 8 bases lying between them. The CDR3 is CASSPQIQQETQYF. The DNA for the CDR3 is TGTGCCAGCTCACCACAGATACAGCAAGAGACCCAGTACTTC.

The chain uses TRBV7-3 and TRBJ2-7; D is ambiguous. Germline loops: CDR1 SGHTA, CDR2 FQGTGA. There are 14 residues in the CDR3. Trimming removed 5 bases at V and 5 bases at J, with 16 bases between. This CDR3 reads CASSAQSASDEQYF. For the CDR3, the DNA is TGTGCCAGCAGCGCCCAATCGGCAAGCGACGAGCAGTACTTC.

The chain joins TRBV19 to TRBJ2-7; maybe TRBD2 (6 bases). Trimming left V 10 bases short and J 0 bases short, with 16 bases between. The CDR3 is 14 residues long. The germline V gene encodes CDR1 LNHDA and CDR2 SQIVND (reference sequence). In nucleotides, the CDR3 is TGTGCCACCCCGGGACTTCCTAGCTCCTACGAGCAGTACTTC. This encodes CATPGLPSSYEQYF.

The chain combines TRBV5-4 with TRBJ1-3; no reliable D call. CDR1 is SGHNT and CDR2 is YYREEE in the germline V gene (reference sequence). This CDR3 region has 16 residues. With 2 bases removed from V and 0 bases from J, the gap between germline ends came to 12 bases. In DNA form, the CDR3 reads TGTGCCAGCAGCTTAGGCGGATCCTTCTCTGGAAACACCATATATTTT. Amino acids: CASSLGGSFSGNTIYF.

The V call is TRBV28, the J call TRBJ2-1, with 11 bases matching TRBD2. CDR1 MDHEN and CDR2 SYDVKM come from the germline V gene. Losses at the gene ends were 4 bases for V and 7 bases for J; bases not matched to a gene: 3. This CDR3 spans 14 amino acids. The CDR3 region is CASSSSGGNNEQFF. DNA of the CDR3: TGTGCCAGCAGTTCTAGCGGGGGGAATAATGAGCAGTTCTTC. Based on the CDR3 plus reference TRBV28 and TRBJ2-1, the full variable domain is DVKVTQSSRYLVKRTGEKVFLECVQDMDHENMFWYRQDPGLGLRLIYFSYDVKMKEKGDIPEGYSVSREKKERFSLILESASTNQTSMYLCASSSSGGNNEQFFGPGTRLTVL.

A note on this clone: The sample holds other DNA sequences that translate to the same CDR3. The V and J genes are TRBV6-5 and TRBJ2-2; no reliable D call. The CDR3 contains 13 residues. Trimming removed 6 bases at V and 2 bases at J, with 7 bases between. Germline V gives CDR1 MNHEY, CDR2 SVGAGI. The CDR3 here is CASRLQNTGELFF. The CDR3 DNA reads TGTGCCAGCAGACTCCAAAACACCGGGGAGCTGTTTTTT.

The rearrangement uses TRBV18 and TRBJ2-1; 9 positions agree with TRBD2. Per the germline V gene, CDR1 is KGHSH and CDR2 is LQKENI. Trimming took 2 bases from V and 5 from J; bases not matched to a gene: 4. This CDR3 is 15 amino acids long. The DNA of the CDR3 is TGTGCCAGCTCACCAAGGCTAGCGGGGAACAATGAGCAGTTCTTC. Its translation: CASSPRLAGNNEQFF.

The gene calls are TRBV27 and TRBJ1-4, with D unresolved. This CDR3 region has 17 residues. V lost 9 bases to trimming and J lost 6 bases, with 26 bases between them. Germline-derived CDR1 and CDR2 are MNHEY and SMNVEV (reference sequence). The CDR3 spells CARPLVPRAVWYEKLFF. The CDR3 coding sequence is TGTGCCAGACCCCTCGTGCCGAGGGCGGTTTGGTATGAAAAACTGTTTTTT.

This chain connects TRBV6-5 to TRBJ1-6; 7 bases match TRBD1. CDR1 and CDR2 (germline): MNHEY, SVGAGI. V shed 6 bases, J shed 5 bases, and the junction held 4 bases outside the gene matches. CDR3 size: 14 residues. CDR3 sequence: CASSPGTDNSPLHF. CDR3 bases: TGTGCCAGCAGCCCCGGGACAGATAATTCACCCCTCCACTTT.

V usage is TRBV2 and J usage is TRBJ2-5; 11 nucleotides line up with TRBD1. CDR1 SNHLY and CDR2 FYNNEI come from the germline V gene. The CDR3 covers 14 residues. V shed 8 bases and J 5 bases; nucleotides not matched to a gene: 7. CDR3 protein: CASAGQGAGETQYF. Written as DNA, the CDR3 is TGTGCCAGCGCAGGACAGGGGGCCGGGGAGACCCAGTACTTC.

The DNA for the CDR3 is TGTGCCAGCAGTTTATATACCCAACAGGGGGCCTATGGCTACACCTTC. Translating gives CASSLYTQQGAYGYTF. The chain links TRBV28 to TRBJ1-2; TRBD1 matches 9 bases. Germline CDR1 MDHEN, CDR2 SYDVKM. The ends lost 1 base at V and 4 bases at J; junction bases unmatched: 7. The CDR3 consists of 16 residues.

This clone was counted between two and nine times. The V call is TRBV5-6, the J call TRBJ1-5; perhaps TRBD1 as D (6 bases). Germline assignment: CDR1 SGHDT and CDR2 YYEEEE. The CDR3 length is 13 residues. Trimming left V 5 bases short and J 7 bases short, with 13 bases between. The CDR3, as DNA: TGTGCCAGCAGTTTTGCACAGGGCCAGCCCCAGCATTTT. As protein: CASSFAQGQPQHF. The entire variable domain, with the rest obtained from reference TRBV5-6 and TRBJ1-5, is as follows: DAGVTQSPTHLIKTRGQQVTLRCSPKSGHDTVSWYQQALGQGPQFIFQYYEEEERQRGNFPDRFSGHQFPNYSSELNVNALLLGDSALYLCASSFAQGQPQHFGDGTRLSIL.

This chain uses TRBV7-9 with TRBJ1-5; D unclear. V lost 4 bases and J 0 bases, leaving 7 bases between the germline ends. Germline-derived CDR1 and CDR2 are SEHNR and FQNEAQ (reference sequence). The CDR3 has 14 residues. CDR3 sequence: CASSSTTSNQPQHF. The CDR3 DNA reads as TGTGCCAGCAGCTCGACAACTAGCAATCAGCCCCAGCATTTT.

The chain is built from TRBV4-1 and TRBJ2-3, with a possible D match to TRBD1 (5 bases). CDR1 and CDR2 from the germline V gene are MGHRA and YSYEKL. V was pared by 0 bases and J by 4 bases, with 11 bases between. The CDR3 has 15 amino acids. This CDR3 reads CASSQEARVPDTQYF. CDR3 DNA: TGCGCCAGCAGCCAAGAGGCCAGGGTCCCAGATACGCAGTATTTT.

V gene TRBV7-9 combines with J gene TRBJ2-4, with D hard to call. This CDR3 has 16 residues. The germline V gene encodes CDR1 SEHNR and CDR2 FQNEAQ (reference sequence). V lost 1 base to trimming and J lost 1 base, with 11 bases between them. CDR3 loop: CASSLGSGVAKNIQYF. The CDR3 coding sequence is TGTGCCAGCAGCTTAGGGAGTGGCGTGGCCAAAAACATTCAGTACTTC.

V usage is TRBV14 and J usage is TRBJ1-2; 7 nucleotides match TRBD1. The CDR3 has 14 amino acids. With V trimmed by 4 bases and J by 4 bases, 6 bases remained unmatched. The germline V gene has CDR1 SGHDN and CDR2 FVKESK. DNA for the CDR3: TGTGCCAGCAGCCGGCAGGGGGTAGGCTATGGCTACACCTTC. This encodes CASSRQGVGYGYTF.

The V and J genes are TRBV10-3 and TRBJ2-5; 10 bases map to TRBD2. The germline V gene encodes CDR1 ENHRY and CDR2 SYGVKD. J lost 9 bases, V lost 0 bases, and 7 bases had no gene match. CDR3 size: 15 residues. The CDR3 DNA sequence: TGTGCCATCAGTGAGTCAGCGGGAGGGGACCCGGCCCAGTACTTC. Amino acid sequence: CAISESAGGDPAQYF.

The CDR3 protein is CASSVEQTPSYEQYF. The CDR3 DNA reads as TGTGCCAGCAGCGTAGAGCAGACTCCCTCCTACGAGCAGTACTTC. The rearrangement uses TRBV9 and TRBJ2-7; D is uncertain. The CDR3 totals 15 residues. V gave up 0 bases and J gave up 0 bases, with 10 bases separating them. The germline gives CDR1 SGDLS, CDR2 YYNGEE.

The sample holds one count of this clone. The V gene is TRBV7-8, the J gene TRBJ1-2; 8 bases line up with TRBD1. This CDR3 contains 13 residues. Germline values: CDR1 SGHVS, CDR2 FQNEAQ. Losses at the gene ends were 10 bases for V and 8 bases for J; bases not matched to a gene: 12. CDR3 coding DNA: TGTGCCACAGGGACAGGAACACCGCGGGGCTACACCTTC. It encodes CATGTGTPRGYTF.

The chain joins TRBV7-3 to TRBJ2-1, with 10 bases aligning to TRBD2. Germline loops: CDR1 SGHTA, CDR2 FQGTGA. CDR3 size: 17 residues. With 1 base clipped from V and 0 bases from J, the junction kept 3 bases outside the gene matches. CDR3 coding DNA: TGTGCCAGCAGCTTAAATCCTAGCGGGAGCTCCTACAATGAGCAGTTCTTC. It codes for CASSLNPSGSSYNEQFF.

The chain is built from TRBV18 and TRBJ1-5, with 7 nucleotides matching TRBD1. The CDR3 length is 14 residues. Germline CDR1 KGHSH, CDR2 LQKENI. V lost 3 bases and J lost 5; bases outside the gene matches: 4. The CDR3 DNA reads TGTGCCAGCTCACCTCTCAGGGGGGATCAGCCCCAGCATTTT. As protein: CASSPLRGDQPQHF.